Sequencing of this TCR beta chain was carried out in a study of Ad26.COV2.S vaccination and SARS-CoV-2 variants. Overall study: The COV1001 Ad26.COV2.S trial arm included the donor.

This clone turned up a few times. Its antigen is unknown. Whole-study findings and limits: Vaccine recipients posted higher spike-specific TCR breadth than their placebo counterparts.

Clones were sequenced by immunoSEQ multiplex PCR, and TCRdb holds only the in-frame ones, with some missing. The sample has hundreds of thousands of clones; roughly nine tenths are singletons. The CDR3 consists of 14 residues. V was pared by 0 bases and J by 0 bases, with 6 bases between. Per germline, CDR1 MNHEY and CDR2 SMNVEV (reference sequence). Treatment: roughly 19 received Ad26.COV2.S at low or high dose, single or two shots; roughly 5 received placebo; per-sample allocation not given. Sampling took place 63 days after the first vaccine or placebo injection. In Boston, the donor was an adult between 18-55 years of age.

The rearrangement joins TRBV27 to TRBJ2-7; D unclear. This specimen was peripheral blood, taken in a trial of Ad26.COV2.S vaccine versus placebo. The clonotype comes from a person aged 18-65 years who received the Ad26.COV2.S COVID-19 vaccine or a placebo. CDR3 nucleotide sequence: TGTGCCAGCAGTTTATCGCACAACTCCTACGAGCAGTACGTC. It encodes CASSLSHNSYEQYV.